This T cell receptor beta chain was sequenced for a study of cytomegalovirus exposure and HLA in healthy donors. General study results and limits: Generally TCR sequences proved uncommon, though certain public TCRs appeared in numerous donors.

PCR was performed using 60 Vbeta and 13 Jbeta primers. This table comes from immunoSEQ multiplex PCR, and its TCRdb copy is limited to in-frame clones, with some not included. The sample shows roughly 190,000 clones, around 81% of them seen only once. A note on this clone: Antigen: not known.

The germline V gene has CDR1 SGDLS and CDR2 YYNGEE. This CDR3 spans 17 amino acids. J lost 2 bases, V lost 0 bases, and 7 bases had no gene match. The TCR was taken from a young man in good health and CMV-seronegative. The chain couples TRBV9 to TRBJ2-5; TRBD2 matches at 10 bases. The sample comprised PBMCs. CDR3 coding DNA: TGTGCCAGCAGCGTAGGCGTAGCGGGGGGTTTTCAAGAGACCCAGTACTTC. Protein sequence: CASSVGVAGGFQETQYF.